This T cell receptor beta chain was obtained from a study of T cell repertoires in cytomegalovirus infection. TCRdb called the reads again in MiXCR, with one record for every CDR3 protein. The sample shows 150,000 or so distinct CDR3 sequences, roughly 6.5% of them seen only once. Trimming shortened V by 3 bases and J by 7 bases, and 16 bases separated the two germline ends. This CDR3 comprises 15 residues. This clonotype was seen repeatedly, ten times or more. The sample taken for sequencing was PBMCs. This clonotype was sampled from a human donor in good health (CMV status not recorded). Some clones in this sample may be carry-over from other donors' samples. The chain combines TRBV12-3 or TRBV12-4 with TRBJ2-1, with D perhaps given as TRBD1 or TRBD2 (5 bases each). The CDR3 DNA reads TGTGCCAGCAGTTTTAAGCCGGGGCGCCAGAATGAGCAGTTCTTC. This codes for CASSFKPGRQNEQFF.